Following are 15 T cell receptor beta chains from one sample sequenced in a study of blood T cell repertoires in COVID-19. Repertoires were generated with immunoSEQ multiplex PCR, while TCRdb's copy carries only in-frame clones and drops some. The sample lists just over 95,000 clones, 85% to 90% occurring once. Sequenced sample: peripheral blood. Receptors originate from a human donor in a cohort sampled during active COVID-19.

The rearrangement joins TRBV7-6 to TRBJ2-2; TRBD1 agrees at 7 bases. The V and J ends lost 1 base and 5 bases, in that order; junction bases with no gene match: 4. CDR1 and CDR2 from the germline V gene are SGHVS and FNYEAQ. The CDR3 is 15 amino acids. CDR3 nucleotide sequence: TGTGCCAGCAGCTTAGGGCCGACAGGGACCGGGGAGCTGTTTTTT. The encoded protein is CASSLGPTGTGELFF. The full variable domain, in which reference TRBV7-6 and TRBJ2-2 provide the parts outside the CDR3, is GAGVSQSPRYKVTKRGQDVALRCDPISGHVSLYWYRQALGQGPEFLTYFNYEAQQDKSGLPNDRFSAERPEGSISTLTIQRTEQRDSAMYRCASSLGPTGTGELFFGEGSRLTVL.

The V gene is TRBV19, the J gene TRBJ2-4; D remains ambiguous. The V end lost 5 bases, the J end lost 3 bases, and 11 bases lay between the germline ends. Germline assignment: CDR1 LNHDA and CDR2 SQIVND (reference sequence). The CDR3 is 14 residues long. The CDR3 here is CASSDFRFKNIQYF. Written as DNA, the CDR3 is TGTGCCAGTAGTGACTTCAGATTCAAAAACATTCAGTACTTC.

This rearrangement joins TRBV6-2 or TRBV6-3 to TRBJ1-4; D remains ambiguous. The CDR3 extends over 17 amino acids. The V and J ends lost 5 bases and 2 bases respectively, with 18 bases between them. Germline V gives CDR1 MNHEY, CDR2 SVGEGT. The CDR3 DNA sequence: TGTGCCAGCAGTAACCGCCGTGACCTCGGGACTAATGAAAAACTGTTTTTT. Translated: CASSNRRDLGTNEKLFF.

This chain uses TRBV3-1 (or the pseudogene TRBV3-2) with TRBJ2-4; 10 bases are a match to TRBD2. The CDR3 runs 17 residues. In germline, CDR1 is LGHDT, CDR2 YNNKEL (reference sequence). V was pared by 2 bases and J by 0 bases, with 4 bases of the junction left unmatched. The CDR3 sequence: CASSQPSGRLAKNIQYF. CDR3 coding DNA: TGTGCCAGCAGCCAACCTAGCGGGAGACTAGCCAAAAACATTCAGTACTTC.

The J gene is TRBJ2-2, the V gene TRBV4-3, with a tentative D call TRBD2 (5 bases). The CDR3 extends over 18 amino acids. The ends were cut back, 0 bases at V and 2 bases at J, with 16 bases in the middle. Looked up from germline, CDR1 is LGHNA and CDR2 is YSLEER. CDR3 protein: CASSQETIRLANTGELFF. The CDR3 nucleotides are TGCGCCAGCAGCCAAGAAACGATTAGGCTAGCCAACACCGGGGAGCTGTTTTTT.

The rearrangement joins TRBV6-5 to TRBJ2-7; D is possibly TRBD1 (6 bases). This CDR3 is built from 15 residues. The germline CDR1 and CDR2 sequences are MNHEY and SVGAGI. V lost 6 bases and J lost 0, with 15 bases in between. The CDR3 coding sequence is TGTGCCAGCAGCAGGGGACGGATTAGCTCCTACGAGCAGTACTTC. Translating it yields CASSRGRISSYEQYF.

V usage is TRBV19 and J usage is TRBJ1-1; D is possibly TRBD1 (6 bases). Trimming pared 0 bases from V and 2 bases from J, leaving 7 bases between. CDR3 length: 14 amino acids. CDR1 LNHDA and CDR2 SQIVND come from the germline V gene (reference sequence). This CDR3 is CASSIEGANTEAFF. CDR3 DNA sequence: TGTGCCAGTAGTATAGAGGGGGCAAACACTGAAGCTTTCTTT.

The gene calls are TRBV10-3 and TRBJ2-3, with D possibly being TRBD2 (5 bases). CDR3 size: 14 residues. Germline V gene data show CDR1 as ENHRY and CDR2 as SYGVKD. V lost 8 bases, J lost 0 bases, and 12 bases lay in between. CDR3 DNA: TGTGCCATCTCCGTGGGAGTGAGCACAGATACGCAGTATTTT. Amino acids: CAISVGVSTDTQYF.

The gene calls are TRBV7-9 and TRBJ2-1; 7 bases are shared with TRBD2. The CDR3 is made up of 16 amino acids. Germline CDR1 and CDR2: SEHNR and FQNEAQ (reference sequence). V lost 1 base, J lost 5 bases, and 8 bases stayed unmatched. The CDR3, as DNA: TGTGCCAGCAGCTTAGAGGTGGGGGGGAGAGACAATGAGCAGTTCTTC. It is translated as CASSLEVGGRDNEQFF.

The chain links TRBV7-9 to TRBJ2-6, with D maybe TRBD1 (6 bases). The germline V gene encodes CDR1 SEHNR and CDR2 FQNEAQ (reference sequence). Deletions cut 3 bases from V and 10 bases from J, with 13 bases between. CDR3 length: 14 amino acids. The CDR3 region is CASSFRGRPNVLTF. For the CDR3, the DNA is TGTGCCAGCAGCTTCAGGGGCCGGCCAAACGTCCTGACTTTC. The full variable domain, in which reference TRBV7-9 and TRBJ2-6 provide the parts outside the CDR3, is DTGVSQNPRHKITKRGQNVTFRCDPISEHNRLYWYRQTLGQGPEFLTYFQNEAQLEKSRLLSDRFSAERPKGSFSTLEIQRTEQGDSAMYLCASSFRGRPNVLTFGAGSRLTVL.

The genes are TRBV4-3 and TRBJ1-1; D is unresolved. Germline assignment: CDR1 LGHNA and CDR2 YSLEER. The V gene lost 0 bases and the J gene lost 5 bases, with 13 bases spanning the gap. The CDR3 contains 15 residues. The CDR3 spells CASSQDITRGTEAFF. The CDR3 DNA sequence: TGCGCCAGCAGCCAAGATATAACGCGAGGGACTGAAGCTTTCTTT.

The genes are TRBV4-1 and TRBJ2-3; 8 positions agree with TRBD2. V was clipped by 0 bases and J by 4 bases; unmatched bases: 0. The CDR3 totals 14 residues. Germline values: CDR1 MGHRA, CDR2 YSYEKL. The CDR3 protein is CASSQERGADTQYF. The DNA for the CDR3 is TGCGCCAGCAGCCAAGAGCGGGGGGCAGATACGCAGTATTTT.

J is TRBJ1-1 and V is TRBV7-9, with D uncertain. V shed 3 bases and J shed 1 base, with 9 bases lying between them. CDR1 is SEHNR and CDR2 is FQNEAQ in the germline V gene (reference sequence). This CDR3 has 14 amino acids. The CDR3 nucleotides are TGTGCCAGCAGCTTGGAGCGGAGGAACACTGAAGCTTTCTTT. It is translated as CASSLERRNTEAFF. The full variable domain, with the rest looked up from reference TRBV7-9 and TRBJ1-1, is DTGVSQNPRHKITKRGQNVTFRCDPISEHNRLYWYRQTLGQGPEFLTYFQNEAQLEKSRLLSDRFSAERPKGSFSTLEIQRTEQGDSAMYLCASSLERRNTEAFFGQGTRLTVV.

The V gene is TRBV5-1, the J gene TRBJ1-1; perhaps TRBD1 as D (5 bases). The germline CDR1 and CDR2 sequences are SGHRS and YFSETQ. The CDR3 has 15 amino acids. The ends were cut back, 0 bases at V and 2 bases at J, with 11 bases in the middle. In DNA, the CDR3 is TGCGCCAGCAGCTTGGAGGCGGGGGTCAACACTGAAGCTTTCTTT. Amino acids: CASSLEAGVNTEAFF.

This clone was counted a few times. The chain uses TRBV7-6 and TRBJ1-3, with 7 bases lining up with TRBD1. CDR1 is SGHVS, CDR2 FNYEAQ, per germline. The CDR3 consists of 14 residues. The J segment lost 2 bases and the V segment lost 4 bases, leaving 2 bases of the junction unmatched. In nucleotides, the CDR3 is TGTGCCAGCAGCTCGGGGACAGCTGGAAACACCATATATTTT. This sequence encodes CASSSGTAGNTIYF. The whole variable domain, remainder taken from reference TRBV7-6 and TRBJ1-3, is GAGVSQSPRYKVTKRGQDVALRCDPISGHVSLYWYRQALGQGPEFLTYFNYEAQQDKSGLPNDRFSAERPEGSISTLTIQRTEQRDSAMYRCASSSGTAGNTIYFGEGSWLTVV.